Following are 5 T cell receptor beta chains from one sample sequenced in a study of OX40 agonist ivuxolimab in advanced cancers. The method was immunoSEQ multiplex PCR; TCRdb's version includes in-frame clones alone and lacks a portion of them. The top ten clones hold less than 6% of a sample with about 96,000 clones, about 80% of them seen once. The sample here was CD4+ or CD8+ T cells sorted from blood, taken in a trial of the OX40 agonist ivuxolimab. The receptors here all came from an adult with an advanced solid tumor such as melanoma, head and neck, liver or kidney cancer.

This chain connects TRBV6-5 to TRBJ2-3; the D gene is possibly TRBD2 (6 bases). The CDR3 covers 14 residues. The germline gives CDR1 MNHEY, CDR2 SVGAGI. V was pared by 5 bases and J by 2 bases, with 11 bases between. The CDR3 DNA reads TGTGCCAGCAGTACGCGGGACCTCACAGATACGCAGTATTTT. It is translated as CASSTRDLTDTQYF.

In this sample, this clone turned up once. The chain uses TRBV6-1 and TRBJ1-4, with TRBD1 as a possible D gene (5 bases). This CDR3 is built from 14 residues. CDR1 and CDR2 from the germline V gene are MNHNS and SASEGT. V was pared by 3 bases and J by 7 bases, with 12 bases between. Here the CDR3 reads CASSEGVYSEKLFF. The CDR3 coding sequence is TGTGCCAGCAGTGAGGGGGTCTACAGTGAAAAACTGTTTTTT.

The V gene is TRBV14, the J gene TRBJ2-7, with D possibly matching TRBD1 (7 bases). The germline CDR1 and CDR2 sequences are SGHDN and FVKESK. This CDR3 has 15 residues. Trimming removed 1 base at V and 4 bases at J, with 14 bases between. Here the CDR3 DNA reads TGTGCCAGCAGCCAAGGGATTGCAGGGGGGTACGAGCAGTACTTC. It is translated as CASSQGIAGGYEQYF. Together with reference TRBV14 and TRBJ2-7, the CDR3 gives the full variable domain: EAGVTQFPSHSVIEKGQTVTLRCDPISGHDNLYWYRRVMGKEIKFLLHFVKESKQDESGMPNNRFLAERTGGTYSTLKVQPAELEDSGVYFCASSQGIAGGYEQYFGPGTRLTVT.

CDR3 sequence: CASLGQAMNTEAFF. The CDR3 DNA reads as TGTGCCAGTTTAGGACAGGCCATGAACACTGAAGCTTTCTTT. This sequence joins TRBV6-1 and TRBJ1-1; 7 bases match TRBD1. Germline values: CDR1 MNHNS, CDR2 SASEGT. V lost 9 bases and J lost 0; bases outside the gene matches: 7. The CDR3 is made up of 14 amino acids.

This clone showed up just once. This chain uses TRBV9 with TRBJ2-1, with TRBD2 identical over 14 bases. The V segment lost 3 bases and the J segment 9 bases; nucleotides outside the gene matches: 11. The CDR3 is 17 amino acids. CDR1 is SGDLS, CDR2 YYNGEE, per germline. The DNA for the CDR3 is TGTGCCAGCAGCGGCGTATCGGGACTAGCGGGAGATATTGAGCAGTTCTTC. This sequence encodes CASSGVSGLAGDIEQFF.